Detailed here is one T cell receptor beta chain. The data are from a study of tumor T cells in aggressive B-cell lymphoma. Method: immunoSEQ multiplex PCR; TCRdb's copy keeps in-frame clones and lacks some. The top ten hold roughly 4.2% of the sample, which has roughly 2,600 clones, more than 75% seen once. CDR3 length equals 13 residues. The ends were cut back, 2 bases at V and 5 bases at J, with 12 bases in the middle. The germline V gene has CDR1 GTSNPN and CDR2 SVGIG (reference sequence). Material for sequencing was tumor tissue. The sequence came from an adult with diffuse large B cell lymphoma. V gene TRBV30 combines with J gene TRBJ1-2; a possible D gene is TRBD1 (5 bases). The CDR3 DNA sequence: TGTGCCTGGAGTCTCGGGGGTAGTTATGGCTACACCTTC. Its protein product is CAWSLGGSYGYTF.